These T cell receptor beta chains were read from a single sample in a study of blood T cell repertoires in COVID-19. Clones were read by immunoSEQ multiplex PCR, and TCRdb kept only the in-frame ones, dropping some. The sample includes about 140,000 clones, approximately 85% seen only once; the top ten take 2.5% to 3%. The sequenced sample consisted of peripheral blood. Receptors were obtained from a man aged 45-60 years with acute or convalescent COVID-19. Both conserved end residues are part of each CDR3. D genes are given only for firm matches. Clone size is not always given. Where it is, it says once, few, many or a class for expanded clones.

abundance	j_gene	d_gene	v_gene	CDR3aa	CDR3nt
-	TRBJ1-2	-	TRBV2	CASGSVRGGGYTF	TGTGCCAGCGGTTCAGTTCGAGGGGGTGGCTACACCTTC
-	TRBJ1-4	TRBD1	TRBV7-6	CASSDRGPTNEKLFF	TGTGCCAGCAGCGACAGGGGGCCTACTAATGAAAAACTGTTTTTT
-	TRBJ2-7	TRBD1	TRBV12-3/TRBV12-4	CASSPGQGNEQYF	TGTGCCAGCAGCCCGGGACAGGGAAACGAGCAGTACTTC
-	TRBJ2-5	-	TRBV3-1/TRBV3-2	CASSQGKRLQETQYF	TGTGCCAGCAGCCAAGGCAAGAGACTCCAAGAGACCCAGTACTTC
-	TRBJ2-7	TRBD2	TRBV27	CASSRDYEFEQYF	TGTGCCAGTAGCAGGGACTACGAGTTCGAGCAGTACTTC
-	TRBJ1-5	-	TRBV9	CASSVGGHSNQPQHF	TGTGCCAGCAGCGTAGGCGGGCATAGCAATCAGCCCCAGCATTTT
-	TRBJ2-7	-	TRBV9	CASSVDPGHSYEQYF	TGTGCCAGCAGCGTAGACCCAGGGCACTCCTACGAGCAGTACTTC
-	TRBJ2-1	TRBD2	TRBV5-6	CASSSYLSGNSYNEQFF	TGTGCCAGCAGCTCATACCTCAGCGGGAACTCCTACAATGAGCAGTTCTTC
-	TRBJ1-2	-	TRBV19	CASIDGARSYGYTF	TGTGCCAGCATCGATGGGGCACGGTCCTATGGCTACACCTTC
-	TRBJ1-1	-	TRBV4-1	CASSQVASQEAFF	TGCGCCAGCAGCCAAGTGGCTTCACAGGAAGCTTTCTTT
-	TRBJ2-3	TRBD1	TRBV27	CASSLLGGATDTQYF	TGTGCCAGCAGTTTACTAGGGGGCGCAACAGATACGCAGTATTTT
once	TRBJ2-7	-	TRBV7-7	CASSPGEGSYEQYF	TGTGCTAGCAGCCCAGGGGAAGGATCCTACGAGCAGTACTTC
-	TRBJ2-5	-	TRBV29-1	CSVGGGRGETQYF	TGCAGCGTTGGGGGGGGGCGCGGAGAGACCCAGTACTTC